This T cell receptor beta chain was recorded in a study of T cell responses to AZD1222 COVID-19 vaccine. On the study more broadly: Investigators merged groups given second doses at roughly 4 or roughly 12 weeks. Study results and caveats: White British donors predominated, females outnumbered males, and clonal diversity was possibly underestimated. Repertoires were collected only later (after the peak T cell response had occurred). Reportedly, nearly half of unique spike TCRs recognized epitopes outside B.1.351/B.1.1.7 mutations.

J gave up 1 base and V 1 base, and 1 base lay outside the gene matches. This CDR3 is 16 amino acids long. CDR1 and CDR2 from the germline V gene are MGHRA and YSYEKL. Assay: immunoSEQ multiplex PCR; the TCRdb copy retains only in-frame clones and omits some. The profile shows about 83,000 clones, 86% of them singletons. Note on this clone: The antigen is undetermined.

The chain combines TRBV4-1 with TRBJ2-1; 10 nucleotides agree with TRBD2. The source material was peripheral blood, sampled on day 0 of AZD1222 vaccination. This clonotype was obtained from an adult in good health. The DNA for the CDR3 is TGCGCCAGCAGCCAAGGACTAGCGGGTTCCTACAATGAGCAGTTCTTC. Amino acids: CASSQGLAGSYNEQFF.